A single sample is the source of the 27 T cell receptor beta chains below, sequenced in a study of shared clonotypes between healthy human individuals (dated by TCRdb to 2018 to 2021). Library prep was done by the immunoSEQ multiplex PCR assay. TCRdb re-hosts the immuneACCESS table, in-frame sequences only. Its copies lack some clones; in the studies checked, an unresolved V gene accounts for under half of them, and the cause for the rest is not known. The sample table holds 400,000 to 500,000 clones, of which about 80% were seen once. About 12% of the sample lies in the top ten. The sequenced sample consisted of PBMCs. These receptors all come from a woman in her thirties or forties in good health. Some clones in this sample may be carry-over from other donors' samples.

V gene TRBV7-8 combines with J gene TRBJ1-2; D perhaps matches TRBD1 (5 bases). Per the germline V gene, CDR1 is SGHVS and CDR2 is FQNEAQ. Trimming shortened V by 4 bases and J by 4 bases, and 22 bases separated the two germline ends. This CDR3 comprises 17 residues. CDR3 DNA: TGTGCCAGCAGCTCACAAATACAGGCCAGAAACACCTATGGCTACACCTTC. It codes for CASSSQIQARNTYGYTF.

The chain combines TRBV7-8 with TRBJ2-3; a possible D gene is TRBD2 (5 bases). The V end lost 5 bases, the J end lost 2 bases, and 11 bases lay between the germline ends. The CDR3 extends over 14 amino acids. The germline V gene encodes CDR1 SGHVS and CDR2 FQNEAQ. CDR3 nucleotides: TGTGCCAGCAGCAAAACTAGAGCCACAGATACGCAGTATTTT. Protein: CASSKTRATDTQYF.

The J gene is TRBJ2-1, the V gene TRBV11-2, with D unresolved. CDR3 length equals 14 residues. Germline V gene data show CDR1 as SGHAT and CDR2 as FQNNGV. V was cut by 1 base and J by 2 bases, with 6 bases left in between. The CDR3 DNA is TGTGCCAGCAGCTTAGTCCTAACCTACAATGAGCAGTTCTTC. Translated: CASSLVLTYNEQFF.

The V call is TRBV10-3, the J call TRBJ2-1; D might be TRBD2 (6 bases). The CDR3 has 12 amino acids. The germline gives CDR1 ENHRY, CDR2 SYGVKD. V gave up 10 bases and J gave up 8 bases, with 15 bases separating them. CDR3 residues: CASAGRGDEQFF. The CDR3 DNA is TGTGCCAGCGCCGGGAGAGGGGATGAGCAGTTCTTC.

The chain uses TRBV6-5 and TRBJ1-1; TRBD1 matches at 8 bases. The length of the CDR3 is 14 residues. Per germline, CDR1 MNHEY and CDR2 SVGAGI. The V and J ends lost 6 bases and 2 bases, in that order; junction bases with no gene match: 5. CDR3 DNA sequence: TGTGCCAGCAGACAGGGACAGGTCAACACTGAAGCTTTCTTT. The encoded protein is CASRQGQVNTEAFF.

V usage is TRBV9 and J usage is TRBJ2-3; tentatively, D is TRBD1 (6 bases). The V end was cut by 3 bases, the J end by 2 bases, with 10 bases between. Looked up from germline, CDR1 is SGDLS and CDR2 is YYNGEE. The CDR3 loop spans 14 amino acids. The CDR3 DNA follows: TGTGCCAGCAGCGCCCGGGACACCACAGATACGCAGTATTTT. Translated: CASSARDTTDTQYF. Using reference TRBV9 and TRBJ2-3 for the parts outside the CDR3, the full variable domain is DSGVTQTPKHLITATGQRVTLRCSPRSGDLSVYWYQQSLDQGLQFLIQYYNGEERAKGNILERFSAQQFPDLHSELNLSSLELGDSALYFCASSARDTTDTQYFGPGTRLTVL.

As concerns this clone: A far larger clone is a single base away, which makes a read error likely. At the DNA level, this CDR3 is encoded by other sequences in the same sample as well. The V call is TRBV28, the J call TRBJ2-1, with TRBD1 matching over 10 bases. This CDR3 region has 15 residues. Per the germline V gene, CDR1 is MDHEN and CDR2 is SYDVKM. In DNA, the CDR3 is TGCGCCAGCAGAGTACCGGGACAGGGGTACAATGAGCAGTTCTTC. This translates into CASRVPGQGYNEQFF.

CDR3 in amino acids: CASSQDPRGRAYGYTF. CDR3 sequence (DNA): TGCGCCAGCAGCCAAGATCCCCGGGGAAGAGCCTATGGCTACACCTTC. This chain connects TRBV4-1 to TRBJ1-2; D not resolved. V dropped 0 bases and J dropped 4 bases, with 15 bases sitting between them. The CDR3 sequence is 16 residues long. In germline, CDR1 is MGHRA, CDR2 YSYEKL.

The CDR3 protein is CASSTDRGEETQYF. The CDR3 bases are TGTGCCAGCAGCACCGACAGGGGGGAAGAGACCCAGTACTTC. V usage is TRBV9 and J usage is TRBJ2-5, with 9 bases that match TRBD1. The V gene's germline CDR1 is SGDLS and CDR2 YYNGEE. The CDR3 sequence is 14 residues long. Unmatched junction bases numbered 4, after V lost 4 bases and J lost 3 bases. Full variable domain (rest looked up from reference TRBV9 and TRBJ2-5): DSGVTQTPKHLITATGQRVTLRCSPRSGDLSVYWYQQSLDQGLQFLIQYYNGEERAKGNILERFSAQQFPDLHSELNLSSLELGDSALYFCASSTDRGEETQYFGPGTRLLVL.

This clone has a handful of counts. The rearrangement joins TRBV6-6 to TRBJ1-4; D ambiguous. V lost 4 bases, J lost 6 bases, and 6 bases lay in between. Germline CDR1 and CDR2: MNHNY and SVGAGI (reference sequence). The CDR3 runs 12 residues. The CDR3 DNA follows: TGTGCCAGCAGTTTGAGAGATGAAAAACTGTTTTTT. It encodes CASSLRDEKLFF.

V gene TRBV5-1 combines with J gene TRBJ1-2; possibly TRBD1 for D (5 bases). V gave up 1 base and J gave up 0 bases, with 10 bases separating them. Germline CDR1 reads SGHRS; CDR2 reads YFSETQ. The CDR3 covers 15 residues. The CDR3 protein is CASSLSDSANYGYTF. The CDR3 nucleotides read TGCGCCAGCAGCTTGTCTGACAGCGCTAACTATGGCTACACCTTC.

The chain links TRBV28 to TRBJ2-5, with D possibly being TRBD2 (7 bases). V was trimmed by 3 bases and J by 4 bases, leaving 12 bases between them. The length of the CDR3 is 14 residues. Germline V gene data show CDR1 as MDHEN and CDR2 as SYDVKM. The CDR3 coding sequence is TGTGCCAGCAGTTTCGGGGGGCCGGGAGAGACCCAGTACTTC. The encoded protein is CASSFGGPGETQYF.

This chain joins TRBV13 and TRBJ2-1; D might be TRBD2 (6 bases). The CDR3 has 16 residues. V was cut by 2 bases and J by 7 bases, with 18 bases left in between. Germline V gene data show CDR1 as PRHDT and CDR2 as FYEKMQ (reference sequence). Written as DNA, the CDR3 is TGTGCCAGCAGCTTAAGGGGTCGCGGGAAGGGAAATGAGCAGTTCTTC. It is translated as CASSLRGRGKGNEQFF.

V and J are TRBV28 and TRBJ1-2, with D perhaps TRBD1 (5 bases). V was cut by 6 bases and J by 4 bases, with 15 bases left in between. Germline CDR1 MDHEN, CDR2 SYDVKM. This CDR3 comprises 14 residues. In DNA, the CDR3 is TGTGCCAGCAGGGCTCACAGGACCAGCTATGGCTACACCTTC. Translating it yields CASRAHRTSYGYTF.

This chain joins TRBV27 and TRBJ2-1; TRBD2 is a possible D gene (6 bases). CDR1 and CDR2 from the germline V gene are MNHEY and SMNVEV (reference sequence). The CDR3 sequence is 14 residues long. Trimming cost V 8 bases and J 0 bases, with 11 bases left between them. The CDR3 here is CASRGLDSYNEQFF. In nucleotides, the CDR3 is TGTGCCAGCCGGGGGTTAGACTCCTACAATGAGCAGTTCTTC.

The chain couples TRBV5-4 to TRBJ1-1; maybe TRBD1 (6 bases). V lost 0 bases to trimming and J lost 4 bases, with 10 bases between them. Per the germline V gene, CDR1 is SGHNT and CDR2 is YYREEE (reference sequence). The CDR3 consists of 14 residues. The CDR3 is CASSLDTGSTEAFF. The CDR3, as DNA: TGTGCCAGCAGCTTGGACACAGGGAGCACTGAAGCTTTCTTT.

This clone was observed once. The chain has TRBV18 and TRBJ2-7; D not certain. In germline, CDR1 is KGHSH, CDR2 LQKENI. The length of the CDR3 is 15 residues. V was clipped by 3 bases and J by 0 bases, with 12 bases between them. In nucleotides, the CDR3 is TGTGCCAGCTCACCCCTTGGGGAAAGCTCCTACGAGCAGTACTTC. Amino acid sequence: CASSPLGESSYEQYF. Full variable domain (rest looked up from reference TRBV18 and TRBJ2-7): NAGVMQNPRHLVRRRGQEARLRCSPMKGHSHVYWYRQLPEEGLKFMVYLQKENIIDESGMPKERFSAEFPKEGPSILRIQQVVRGDSAAYFCASSPLGESSYEQYFGPGTRLTVT.

V gene TRBV27 combines with J gene TRBJ2-3; TRBD2 is a possible D gene (6 bases). CDR1 MNHEY and CDR2 SMNVEV come from the germline V gene (reference sequence). CDR3 size: 13 residues. V was trimmed by 7 bases and J by 6 bases, leaving 14 bases between them. CDR3 sequence (DNA): TGTGCCAGCAAGGCACTAGCTAGCGATACGCAGTATTTT. Translation: CASKALASDTQYF.

Regarding this clone: The sample contains more than one DNA sequence encoding this CDR3. The chain is built from TRBV18 and TRBJ1-1; D is unresolved. Trimming took 1 base from V and 1 from J, leaving 10 bases between them. CDR3 length: 15 residues. Germline-derived CDR1 and CDR2 are KGHSH and LQKENI. CDR3 sequence reads: CASSPRQGENTEAFF. CDR3 nucleotide sequence: TGTGCCAGCTCACCACGCCAAGGAGAGAACACTGAAGCTTTCTTT.

This clone has a single count. The chain has TRBV30 and TRBJ1-5; D is undetermined. The germline V and J ends were trimmed by 0 bases and 3 bases, with 9 bases remaining between them. Germline-derived CDR1 and CDR2 are GTSNPN and SVGIG (reference sequence). The CDR3 runs 14 residues. The CDR3 spells CAWSVRQHNQPQHF. The CDR3 nucleotides read TGTGCCTGGAGTGTAAGGCAGCACAATCAGCCCCAGCATTTT.

This clone came up a few times. The rearrangement uses TRBV7-2 and TRBJ2-7; 14 positions match TRBD2. The germline V gene has CDR1 SGHTA and CDR2 FQGNSA. The V gene end was trimmed by 3 bases and the J gene end by 5 bases; junction bases not matched to a gene: 9. This CDR3 region has 17 residues. The CDR3, as DNA: TGTGCCAGCAGCTTTAGCGTTGGGACTAGCGGGAGCCACGAGCAGTACTTC. Its translation: CASSFSVGTSGSHEQYF.

The J gene is TRBJ2-7, the V gene TRBV2; no definite D call. Germline-derived CDR1 and CDR2 are SNHLY and FYNNEI. V dropped 0 bases and J dropped 4 bases, with 10 bases sitting between them. The CDR3 has 14 amino acids. In DNA form, the CDR3 reads TGTGCCAGCAGTGAAGCAGCCCGCCAATACGAGCAGTACTTC. Protein sequence: CASSEAARQYEQYF.

V usage is TRBV5-1 and J usage is TRBJ1-2; D is unresolved. Trimming removed 4 bases at V and 3 bases at J, with 10 bases between. Germline CDR1 SGHRS, CDR2 YFSETQ. The CDR3 consists of 13 residues. CDR3 protein: CASSINRDYGYTF. In DNA, the CDR3 is TGCGCCAGCAGCATTAATCGGGACTATGGCTACACCTTC.

This chain joins TRBV7-2 and TRBJ1-2; no clear D gene. This CDR3 has 12 residues. V was cut by 1 base and J by 7 bases, with 7 bases left in between. Germline V gene data show CDR1 as SGHTA and CDR2 as FQGNSA. The CDR3 DNA sequence: TGTGCCAGCAGCTTAGAGTGGCGTGGCTACACCTTC. Amino acid sequence: CASSLEWRGYTF.

The chain is built from TRBV2 and TRBJ1-3, with D possibly being TRBD1 (6 bases). Trimming cost V 6 bases and J 0 bases, with 9 bases left between them. The CDR3 consists of 14 residues. Germline V CDR1 and CDR2: SNHLY, FYNNEI. The CDR3 loop reads CASRQGSSGNTIYF. In nucleotides, the CDR3 is TGTGCCAGCAGACAGGGAAGCTCTGGAAACACCATATATTTT. Full variable domain (rest looked up from reference TRBV2 and TRBJ1-3): EPEVTQTPSHQVTQMGQEVILRCVPISNHLYFYWYRQILGQKVEFLVSFYNNEISEKSEIFDDQFSVERPDGSNFTLKIRSTKLEDSAMYFCASRQGSSGNTIYFGEGSWLTVV.

To note about this clone: This likely came from a read error, as a far larger clone is one base away. The conserved phenylalanine or tryptophan is not found at the CDR3 terminus, so this likely reflects a read error. The J gene is TRBJ1-1, the V gene TRBV30, with TRBD1 matching 7 bases. J was trimmed by 7 bases and V by 6 bases; bases with no gene match: 11. The length of the CDR3 is 13 residues. CDR1 and CDR2 from the germline V gene are GTSNPN and SVGIG (reference sequence). The CDR3 loop is CACDGLRGFEAFS. The CDR3, as DNA: TGTGCCTGTGACGGACTCAGGGGGTTTGAAGCTTTCTCT.

The chain carries TRBV7-8 and TRBJ2-7, with D unclear. The CDR3 loop spans 15 amino acids. CDR1 is SGHVS, CDR2 FQNEAQ, per germline. Trimming took off 5 bases at V and 3 bases at J, with 17 bases between the two ends. The CDR3 bases are TGTGCCAGCAGCCCCACTCGACAAAAGCTCTACGAGCAGTACTTC. It encodes CASSPTRQKLYEQYF. Full variable domain (rest looked up from reference TRBV7-8 and TRBJ2-7): GAGVSQSPRYKVAKRGQDVALRCDPISGHVSLFWYQQALGQGPEFLTYFQNEAQLDKSGLPSDRFFAERPEGSVSTLKIQRTQQEDSAVYLCASSPTRQKLYEQYFGPGTRLTVT.